The clone carrying this T cell receptor (beta chain) was recorded at least ten times. The antigen is not known. The data originate from a study of CD8+CD57+ T cells in acquired aplastic anemia. This CDR3 contains 14 residues. The V end lost 3 bases, the J end lost 8 bases, and 16 bases lay between the germline ends. Germline CDR1 and CDR2: DFQATT and SNEGSKA (reference sequence). The use of genomic DNA as template underpinned the TCR beta VDJ and CDR3 profiling. From the reads, TCRdb called clonotypes with MiXCR, one entry per CDR3 protein. The repertoire holds a few hundred thousand distinct CDR3 sequences, with 30% to 40% as singletons. Study results and limitations: In CD8+ cells, Simpson's diversity showed no significant difference between patients and controls.

This clonotype originated in a human donor in good health, serving as a control. Sequences were obtained from sorted CD4+, CD8+, or CD8+CD57+ T cells (not recorded which) from PBMCs. V gene TRBV20-1 combines with J gene TRBJ1-4; tentatively, D is TRBD1 (5 bases). The CDR3 DNA is TGCAGTGCTAGTCCAGTGGCATGGGGGGAAAAACTGTTTTTT. Its translation: CSASPVAWGEKLFF.